This entry lists 27 T cell receptor beta chains sequenced from one sample in a study of monozygotic twins with inflammatory bowel disease. From its re-call of the 5' RACE reads, TCRdb lists each CDR3 protein once, without DNA. The sample's table shows around 150,000 distinct CDR3 sequences. The specimen was blood. These receptors originate from a human donor with ulcerative colitis or Crohn's disease, or a healthy co-twin of an affected twin (not recorded which).

The rearrangement uses TRBV12-3 or TRBV12-4 and TRBJ2-1; TCRdb's D gene call, TRBD2, goes unchecked for lack of DNA. CDR3 length equals 15 residues. This CDR3 reads CASRPGTGSYNEQFF.

V is TRBV19 and J is TRBJ1-2; as DNA is missing, the TRBD1 call by TCRdb cannot be tested. The CDR3 length is 12 residues. Germline V gene data show CDR1 as LNHDA and CDR2 as SQIVND (reference sequence). The CDR3 here is CASRRGIDGYTF.

The V gene is TRBV19, the J gene TRBJ1-1; TCRdb's D call, TRBD1, is unchecked because there is no DNA. The CDR3 length is 17 residues. Germline V gene sequence: CDR1 LNHDA, CDR2 SQIVND (reference sequence). The chain's CDR3 is CASSIARQGAPNTEAFF.

The gene calls are TRBV2 and TRBJ1-3. The CDR3 extends over 12 amino acids. CDR1 and CDR2 (germline): SNHLY, FYNNEI. The CDR3 loop is CASRTTGNTLYF.

This chain uses TRBV24-1 with TRBJ2-1. CDR1 and CDR2 (germline): KGHDR, SFDVKD. The CDR3 sequence is 13 residues long. The CDR3 loop is CATSDQDGGEQFF.

The J gene is TRBJ1-5, the V gene TRBV18; TCRdb picks TRBD1, but there is no DNA to check that call. Germline CDR1 reads KGHSH; CDR2 reads LQKENI. The CDR3 is 17 residues long. The CDR3 spells CASSLNPPGQGFPPQHF.

This chain joins TRBV2 and TRBJ2-5; absent DNA, TCRdb's TRBD1 call cannot be checked. The germline CDR1 and CDR2 sequences are SNHLY and FYNNEI. This CDR3 has 15 residues. The CDR3 region is CASSEGGQSQETQYF.

This chain joins TRBV18 and TRBJ2-1; TCRdb names TRBD2, which stays unverified in the absence of DNA. The germline V gene encodes CDR1 KGHSH and CDR2 LQKENI. This CDR3 is built from 20 residues. CDR3 amino acids: CASSSTKAGGPKSSYNEQFF.

V and J are TRBV20-1 and TRBJ1-1; the TRBD1 assignment by TCRdb is unverifiable without DNA. This CDR3 spans 14 amino acids. Germline loops: CDR1 DFQATT, CDR2 SNEGSKA (reference sequence). This CDR3 reads CSAGHRGPNTEAFF.

V and J are TRBV12-3 or TRBV12-4 and TRBJ1-5; TCRdb gives TRBD1 as the D gene, but with no DNA this cannot be confirmed. The CDR3 has 15 amino acids. CDR3 loop: CASSHGQGSNQPQHF.

The V gene is TRBV6-2 or TRBV6-3, the J gene TRBJ2-1; TCRdb indicates TRBD1, and absent DNA this call remains unverified. This CDR3 region has 17 residues. Germline loops: CDR1 MNHEY, CDR2 SVGEGT. The chain's CDR3 is CASSYVQGGVSYNEQFF.

V usage is TRBV10-3 and J usage is TRBJ1-5. The V gene's germline CDR1 is ENHRY and CDR2 SYGVKD. The CDR3 extends over 12 amino acids. The CDR3 is CAISESAQPQHF.

The chain recombines TRBV20-1 with TRBJ2-6; the D gene TCRdb calls, TRBD1, cannot be checked with no DNA. Germline V gene data show CDR1 as DFQATT and CDR2 as SNEGSKA (reference sequence). CDR3 length: 14 amino acids. The CDR3 spells CSAEDRAGANVLTF.

The gene calls are TRBV12-3 or TRBV12-4 and TRBJ2-2; absent DNA, TCRdb's TRBD1 call cannot be checked. This CDR3 has 17 residues. This CDR3 is CASSSNAGTGNTGELFF.

V is TRBV7-6 and J is TRBJ1-6; as DNA is missing, the TRBD1 call by TCRdb cannot be tested. The CDR3 consists of 15 residues. CDR1 is SGHVS, CDR2 FNYEAQ, per germline. The CDR3 loop reads CASSARDRVGSPLHF.

The V call is TRBV28, the J call TRBJ2-7; the D call from TCRdb, TRBD2, cannot be confirmed without DNA. CDR1 MDHEN and CDR2 SYDVKM come from the germline V gene. CDR3 length: 17 amino acids. CDR3 protein: CASSLRTSSGGAREQYF.

This sequence joins TRBV5-1 and TRBJ2-5; the D call from TCRdb, TRBD1, cannot be confirmed without DNA. The CDR3 runs 13 residues. Germline V gives CDR1 SGHRS, CDR2 YFSETQ. The CDR3 sequence: CASTRTGGETQYF.

The J gene is TRBJ1-1, the V gene TRBV5-6. Per germline, CDR1 SGHDT and CDR2 YYEEEE. The CDR3 has 11 amino acids. This CDR3 is CASSFAEEAFF.

This chain joins TRBV5-1 and TRBJ1-6; as DNA is missing, the TRBD1 call by TCRdb cannot be tested. This CDR3 has 15 amino acids. CDR1 SGHRS and CDR2 YFSETQ come from the germline V gene. The chain's CDR3 is CASSVAGTGESPLHF.

The V and J genes are TRBV7-2 and TRBJ2-1. CDR1 and CDR2 from the germline V gene are SGHTA and FQGNSA. The CDR3 extends over 13 amino acids. The CDR3 protein is CASSLGADNEQFF.

The chain employs TRBV20-1 and TRBJ2-2; no DNA is available, so the TRBD1 call from TCRdb remains unchecked. The length of the CDR3 is 16 residues. Germline loops: CDR1 DFQATT, CDR2 SNEGSKA (reference sequence). CDR3 loop: CSARSRGHRGTGELFF.

The chain joins TRBV28 to TRBJ1-2; there is no DNA to check the TCRdb D call of TRBD1. This CDR3 spans 13 amino acids. Germline V gene sequence: CDR1 MDHEN, CDR2 SYDVKM. The CDR3 is CASRRGRGYGYTF.

J is TRBJ2-1 and V is TRBV7-9; TCRdb's assignment of TRBD1 cannot be checked, as there is no DNA. This CDR3 spans 13 amino acids. Germline V CDR1 and CDR2: SEHNR, FQNEAQ (reference sequence). The CDR3 reads CASRPTGNNEQFF.

This rearrangement joins TRBV10-3 to TRBJ2-5; TCRdb's D call, TRBD2, is unchecked because there is no DNA. CDR3 length equals 16 residues. In germline, CDR1 is ENHRY, CDR2 SYGVKD. CDR3 protein: CAISEPGTSGGETQYF.

The chain joins TRBV6-1 to TRBJ2-7. The CDR3 extends over 15 amino acids. Germline CDR1 MNHNS, CDR2 SASEGT. The CDR3 spells CASSEVRSSSYEQYF.

The chain recombines TRBV6-5 with TRBJ1-4. CDR1 MNHEY and CDR2 SVGAGI come from the germline V gene. There are 17 residues in the CDR3. The chain's CDR3 is CASSSEGLNPTNKKLFF.

This sequence joins TRBV6-2 or TRBV6-3 and TRBJ2-5. Germline assignment: CDR1 MNHEY and CDR2 SVGEGT. The CDR3 has 14 amino acids. The CDR3 loop is CASSYLTTQETQYF.